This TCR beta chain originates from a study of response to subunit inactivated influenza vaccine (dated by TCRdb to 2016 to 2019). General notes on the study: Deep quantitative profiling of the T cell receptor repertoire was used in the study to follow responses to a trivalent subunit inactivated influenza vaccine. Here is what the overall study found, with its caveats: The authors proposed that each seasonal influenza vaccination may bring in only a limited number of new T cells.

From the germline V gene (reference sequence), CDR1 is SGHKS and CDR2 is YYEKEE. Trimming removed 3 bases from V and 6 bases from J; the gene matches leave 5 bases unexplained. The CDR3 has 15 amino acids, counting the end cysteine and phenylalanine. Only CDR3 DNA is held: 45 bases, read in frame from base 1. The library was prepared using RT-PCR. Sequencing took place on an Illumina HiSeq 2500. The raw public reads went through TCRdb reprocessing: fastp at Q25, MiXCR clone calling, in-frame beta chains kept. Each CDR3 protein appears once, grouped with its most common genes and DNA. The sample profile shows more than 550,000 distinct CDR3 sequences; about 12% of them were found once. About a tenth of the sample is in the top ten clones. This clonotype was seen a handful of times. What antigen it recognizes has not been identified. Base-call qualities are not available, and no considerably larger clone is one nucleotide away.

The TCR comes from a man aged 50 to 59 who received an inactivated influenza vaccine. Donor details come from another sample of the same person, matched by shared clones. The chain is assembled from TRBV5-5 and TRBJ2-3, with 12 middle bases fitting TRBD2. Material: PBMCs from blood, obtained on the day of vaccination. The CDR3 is CASSSSGGAPDTQYF. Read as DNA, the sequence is TGTGCCAGCAGCTCTAGCGGGGGGGCCCCCGATACGCAGTATTTT.